These 7 T cell receptor beta chains came from one sample sequenced in a study of T cells in women clearing cervical HPV infection. Some clones are missing from TCRdb's copy, which holds only in-frame ones; the method was immunoSEQ multiplex PCR. The repertoire table contains about 41,000 clones. Sequencing used blood buffy coat. All receptors derive from a woman between 18 and 70 years old with a cervical HPV16 infection that either progressed to CIN3+ or cleared (not recorded which).

As concerns this clone: The sequence runs out 3 residues before the end of the CDR3; the remainder is reconstructed from the germline J gene. V usage is TRBV7-3 and J usage is TRBJ2-2, with D unresolved. This CDR3 is built from 16 residues. V dropped 2 bases and J dropped 4 bases, with 14 bases sitting between them. CDR1 is SGHTA and CDR2 is FQGTGA in the germline V gene. The DNA read from the CDR3 is TGTGCCAGCAGCTTATCAAGAACTTCGAGCACCGGGGAG. As protein: CASSLSRTSSTGE. The entire CDR3 protein is CASSLSRTSSTGELFF.

Notes on this clone: The sequence runs out 3 residues before the end of the CDR3; the remainder is reconstructed from the germline J gene. The chain couples TRBV5-6 to TRBJ1-1; TRBD1 matches 9 bases. Trimming took 3 bases from V and 5 from J; bases not matched to a gene: 8. The CDR3 length is 15 residues. CDR1 SGHDT and CDR2 YYEEEE come from the germline V gene. CDR3 loop: CASSWGTGRRTEAFF. The covered CDR3 bases are TGTGCCAGCAGCTGGGGGACAGGGCGGAGGACTGAA. The variable domain in full, completed from reference TRBV5-6 and TRBJ1-1, reads DAGVTQSPTHLIKTRGQQVTLRCSPKSGHDTVSWYQQALGQGPQFIFQYYEEEERQRGNFPDRFSGHQFPNYSSELNVNALLLGDSALYLCASSWGTGRRTEAFFGQGTRLTVV.

Note on this clone: The read terminates 3 residues ahead of where the CDR3 ends, so the germline J gene completes it. The rearrangement uses TRBV10-3 and TRBJ2-7, with D hard to call. Germline CDR1 ENHRY, CDR2 SYGVKD. V was clipped by 4 bases and J by 4 bases, with 5 bases between them. The CDR3 is 11 residues long. The sequenced part of the CDR3 DNA is TGTGCCATCAGTGTTCAGTACGAG. Residues: CAISVQYE. The whole CDR3 protein is CAISVQYEQYF.

Comment on this clone: Read sequence stops 3 residues before the CDR3 end, and the germline J gene provides the missing end. The chain employs TRBV30 and TRBJ1-1; D unresolved. The CDR3 has 13 amino acids. Per germline, CDR1 GTSNPN and CDR2 SVGIG (reference sequence). V lost 2 bases, J lost 0 bases, and 7 bases lay in between. The CDR3 here is CAWSPQMNTEAFF. Incomplete CDR3 DNA: TGTGCCTGGAGTCCCCAGATGAACACTGAA.

As to this clone: Sequencing ends 3 residues short of the CDR3 end; the germline J gene provides the rest. The chain uses TRBV20-1 and TRBJ2-1; 7 nucleotides agree with TRBD2. V was pared by 5 bases and J by 7 bases, with 11 bases of the junction left unmatched. The CDR3 consists of 14 residues. CDR1 is DFQATT and CDR2 is SNEGSKA in the germline V gene (reference sequence). The covered CDR3 bases are TGCAGTGCTGGAACGTACCGGGGGGTTAATGAG. It encodes CSAGTYRGVNE. The full-length CDR3 reads as CSAGTYRGVNEQFF.

Worth noting for this clone: Sequencing ends 3 residues short of the CDR3 end; the germline J gene provides the rest. The chain is built from TRBV19 and TRBJ1-5, with a tentative D call TRBD1 (6 bases). With 6 bases removed from V and 2 bases from J, the gap between germline ends came to 17 bases. The germline V gene encodes CDR1 LNHDA and CDR2 SQIVND (reference sequence). This CDR3 comprises 16 residues. The covered CDR3 bases are TGTGCCAGTAGGGGATCAACAGGGAAGGGCAATCAGCCC. Encoded protein: CASRGSTGKGNQP. The whole CDR3 sequence is CASRGSTGKGNQPQHF.

About this clone itself: The read comes to an end 3 residues before the CDR3 does, leaving the germline J gene to fill in the end. This chain joins TRBV7-9 and TRBJ1-2; 7 bases are a match to TRBD1. The V and J ends lost 4 bases and 6 bases, in that order; junction bases with no gene match: 11. The CDR3 runs to 15 residues. The V gene's germline CDR1 is SEHNR and CDR2 FQNEAQ (reference sequence). The CDR3 here is CASSSLRGAWDGYTF. The CDR3 bases that were read are TGTGCCAGCAGCTCCCTCAGGGGGGCATGGGATGGC.